This T cell receptor beta chain emerged from a study of shared clonotypes between healthy human individuals. Study-wide results and caveats: Only blood was sampled, and tissue TCR repertoires likely differ from blood ones.

This clone was detected only a few times. Its antigen is as yet unknown. CDR3 size: 19 residues. Deep-level assay runs were performed. Unsorted PBMC replicate PCRs used approximately 290 ng DNA, roughly 30,000 T cell genomes. As processed by the authors: Filtering differed since immunoSEQ provided only junctions, with no quality scores. Sequencing used immunoSEQ multiplex PCR; TCRdb keeps in-frame clones, though not all of them. V, J and clone size derive from that table, while D and trimming were established from the DNA sequence. The data show 450,000 to 500,000 clones, with 81% seen just once and 9.5% to 15% held by the top ten.

The clonotype originates from a woman aged 35 to 49 in good health. Some clones in this sample may be carry-over from other donors' samples. This chain connects TRBV21-1 to TRBJ2-7; the table's D gene call, TRBD1, was not cross checked with the DNA. TRBV21-1 corresponds to a pseudogene. Input material: PBMCs. The CDR3 here is CASSKEGQGPTRGYYEQYF. The DNA of the CDR3 is TGTGCCAGCAGCAAGGAAGGTCAGGGGCCGACCCGCGGATACTACGAGCAGTACTTC.